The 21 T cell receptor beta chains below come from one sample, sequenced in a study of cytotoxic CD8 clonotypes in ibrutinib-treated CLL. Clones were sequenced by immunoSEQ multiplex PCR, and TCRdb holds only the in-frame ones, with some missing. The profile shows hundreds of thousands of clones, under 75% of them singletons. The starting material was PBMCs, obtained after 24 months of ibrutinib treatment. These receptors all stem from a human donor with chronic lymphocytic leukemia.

CDR3 residues: CASRFRQTGNYEQYF. The CDR3 nucleotides are TGTGCCAGCAGATTCCGACAGACGGGCAACTACGAGCAGTACTTC. V usage is TRBV27 and J usage is TRBJ2-7; D might be TRBD1 (5 bases). Per the germline V gene, CDR1 is MNHEY and CDR2 is SMNVEV (reference sequence). Trimming took 6 bases from V and 3 from J, leaving 18 bases between them. The CDR3 length is 15 residues.

The CDR3: CATSRDFTQPQHF. In DNA form, the CDR3 reads TGTGCCACCAGCAGAGATTTTACCCAGCCCCAGCATTTT. The V call is TRBV15, the J call TRBJ1-5; unclear D gene. CDR1 is LNHNV and CDR2 is YYDKDF in the germline V gene (reference sequence). The CDR3 covers 13 residues. Trimming pared 0 bases from V and 7 bases from J, leaving 7 bases between. The full variable domain, its missing parts supplied by reference TRBV15 and TRBJ1-5, is DAMVIQNPRYQVTQFGKPVTLSCSQTLNHNVMYWYQQKSSQAPKLLFHYYDKDFNNEADTPDNFQSRRPNTSFCFLDIRSPGLGDTAMYLCATSRDFTQPQHFGDGTRLSIL.

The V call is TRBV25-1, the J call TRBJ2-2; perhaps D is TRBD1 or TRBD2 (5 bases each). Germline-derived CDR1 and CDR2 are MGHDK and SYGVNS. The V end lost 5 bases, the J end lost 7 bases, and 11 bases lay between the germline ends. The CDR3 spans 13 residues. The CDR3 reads CASSTGAVGELFF. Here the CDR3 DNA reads TGTGCCAGCAGTACCGGGGCCGTCGGGGAGCTGTTTTTT.

The CDR3 is CASSLPLTDTQYF. CDR3 bases: TGTGCCAGCAGCTTACCACTCACAGATACGCAGTATTTT. The chain carries TRBV7-3 and TRBJ2-3; D remains ambiguous. This CDR3 contains 13 residues. CDR1 and CDR2 from the germline V gene are SGHTA and FQGTGA. V lost 2 bases and J lost 2, with 5 bases in between.

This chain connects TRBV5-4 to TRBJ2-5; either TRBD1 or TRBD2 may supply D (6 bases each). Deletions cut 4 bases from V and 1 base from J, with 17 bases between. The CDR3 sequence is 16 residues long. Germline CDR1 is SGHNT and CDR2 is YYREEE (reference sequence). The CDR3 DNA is TGTGCCAGCAGCCTGGGTGGCGGGACACTCCAAGAGACCCAGTACTTC. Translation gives CASSLGGGTLQETQYF. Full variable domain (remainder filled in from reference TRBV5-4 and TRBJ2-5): ETGVTQSPTHLIKTRGQQVTLRCSSQSGHNTVSWYQQALGQGPQFIFQYYREEENGRGNFPPRFSGLQFPNYSSELNVNALELDDSALYLCASSLGGGTLQETQYFGPGTRLLVL.

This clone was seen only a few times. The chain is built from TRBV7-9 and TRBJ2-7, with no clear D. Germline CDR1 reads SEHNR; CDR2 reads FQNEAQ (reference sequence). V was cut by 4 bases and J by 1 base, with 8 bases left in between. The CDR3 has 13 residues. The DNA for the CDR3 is TGTGCCAGCAGCTCCAACCCATCCTACGAGCAGTACTTC. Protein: CASSSNPSYEQYF.

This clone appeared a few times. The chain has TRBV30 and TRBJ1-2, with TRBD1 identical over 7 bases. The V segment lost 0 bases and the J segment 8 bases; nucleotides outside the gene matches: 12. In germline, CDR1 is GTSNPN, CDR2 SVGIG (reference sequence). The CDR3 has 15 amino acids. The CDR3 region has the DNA TGTGCCTGGAGTGTAAACCCCGACAGGGCTAAAGGCTACACCTTC. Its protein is CAWSVNPDRAKGYTF.

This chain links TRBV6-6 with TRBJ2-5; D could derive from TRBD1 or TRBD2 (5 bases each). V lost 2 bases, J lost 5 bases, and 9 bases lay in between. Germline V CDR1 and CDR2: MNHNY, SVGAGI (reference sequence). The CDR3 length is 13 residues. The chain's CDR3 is CASSYGGAETQYF. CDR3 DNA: TGTGCCAGCAGTTACGGGGGTGCGGAGACCCAGTACTTC.

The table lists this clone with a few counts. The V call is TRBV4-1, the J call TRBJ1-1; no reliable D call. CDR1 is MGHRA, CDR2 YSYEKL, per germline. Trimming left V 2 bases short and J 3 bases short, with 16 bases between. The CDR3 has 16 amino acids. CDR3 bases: TGCGCCAGCAGCCAACCCCTCTCGAGGTCGGACACTGAAGCTTTCTTT. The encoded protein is CASSQPLSRSDTEAFF.

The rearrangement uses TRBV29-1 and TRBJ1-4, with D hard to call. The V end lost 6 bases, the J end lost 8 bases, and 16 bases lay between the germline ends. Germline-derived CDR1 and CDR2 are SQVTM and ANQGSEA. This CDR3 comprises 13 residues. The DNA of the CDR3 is TGCAGCGTGGGTTTCGGGGTGGGGGAAAAACTGTTTTTT. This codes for CSVGFGVGEKLFF.

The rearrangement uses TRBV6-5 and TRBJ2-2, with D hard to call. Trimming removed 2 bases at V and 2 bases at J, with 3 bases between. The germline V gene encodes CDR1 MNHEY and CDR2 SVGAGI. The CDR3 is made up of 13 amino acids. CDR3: CASSYHNTGELFF. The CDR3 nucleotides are TGTGCCAGCAGTTACCACAACACCGGGGAGCTGTTTTTT.

The CDR3 DNA is TGTGCCAGCAGCTACGACAGGGCCTACGAGCAGTACTTC. This sequence encodes CASSYDRAYEQYF. The V call is TRBV27, the J call TRBJ2-7; 7 positions match TRBD1. This CDR3 is 13 amino acids long. Trimming cost V 6 bases and J 2 bases; bases outside gene matches: 4. CDR1 is MNHEY and CDR2 is SMNVEV in the germline V gene (reference sequence).

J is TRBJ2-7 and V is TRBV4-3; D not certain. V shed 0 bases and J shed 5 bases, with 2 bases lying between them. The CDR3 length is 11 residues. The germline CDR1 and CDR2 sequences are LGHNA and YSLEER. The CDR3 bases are TGCGCCAGCAGCCAAGATCACGAGCAGTACTTC. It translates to CASSQDHEQYF.

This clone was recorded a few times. This chain's CDR3 is CASSSPRQGDEQYF. CDR3 DNA: TGTGCCAGCAGTTCCCCTAGACAGGGGGACGAGCAGTACTTC. This chain uses TRBV27 with TRBJ2-7; 9 positions agree with TRBD1. Germline V lookup: CDR1 MNHEY, CDR2 SMNVEV (reference sequence). This CDR3 comprises 14 residues. After removal of 4 bases from V and 5 bases from J, the junction contained 6 bases not matched to a gene.

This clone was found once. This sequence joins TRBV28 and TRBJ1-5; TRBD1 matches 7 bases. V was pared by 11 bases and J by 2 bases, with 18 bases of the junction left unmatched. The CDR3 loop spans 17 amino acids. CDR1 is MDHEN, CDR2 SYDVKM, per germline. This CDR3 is CAVKDRQGYEGNQPQHF. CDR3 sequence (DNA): TGTGCCGTCAAAGACCGACAGGGTTACGAGGGCAATCAGCCCCAGCATTTT.

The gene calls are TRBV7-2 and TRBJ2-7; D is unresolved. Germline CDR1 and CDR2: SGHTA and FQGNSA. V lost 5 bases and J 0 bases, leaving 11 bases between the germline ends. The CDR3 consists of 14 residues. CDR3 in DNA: TGTGCCAGCAGCCCGACCGATAGCTCCTACGAGCAGTACTTC. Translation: CASSPTDSSYEQYF.

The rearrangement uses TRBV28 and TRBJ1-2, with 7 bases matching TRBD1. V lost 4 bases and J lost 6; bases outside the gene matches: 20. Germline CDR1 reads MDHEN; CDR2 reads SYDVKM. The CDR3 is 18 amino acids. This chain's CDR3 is CASSSVTDRAPKGDGYTF. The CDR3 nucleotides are TGTGCCAGCAGTTCCGTAACCGACAGGGCCCCCAAGGGAGATGGCTACACCTTC.

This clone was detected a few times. CDR3 DNA sequence: TGTGCCAGCAGTCTCGACAGGCCCGGAGGGGCAGATACGCAGTATTTT. Its protein is CASSLDRPGGADTQYF. The V gene is TRBV28, the J gene TRBJ2-3; D tentatively reads TRBD1 or TRBD2 (6 bases each). Trimming took 5 bases from V and 4 from J, leaving 19 bases between them. Per the germline V gene, CDR1 is MDHEN and CDR2 is SYDVKM. The CDR3 spans 16 residues.

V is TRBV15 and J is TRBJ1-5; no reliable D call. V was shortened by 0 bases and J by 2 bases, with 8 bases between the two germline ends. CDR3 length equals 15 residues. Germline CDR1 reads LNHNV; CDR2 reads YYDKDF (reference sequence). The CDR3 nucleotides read TGTGCCACCAGCAGAGACGCGTCAGGCAATCAGCCCCAGCATTTT. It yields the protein CATSRDASGNQPQHF.

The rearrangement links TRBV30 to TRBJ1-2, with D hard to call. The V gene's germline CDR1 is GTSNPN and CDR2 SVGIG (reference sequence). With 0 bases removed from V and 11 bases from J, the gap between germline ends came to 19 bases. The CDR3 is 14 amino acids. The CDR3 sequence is CAWSVPAGRRYYTF. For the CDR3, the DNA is TGTGCCTGGAGTGTACCAGCAGGCCGCAGGTATTACACCTTC.

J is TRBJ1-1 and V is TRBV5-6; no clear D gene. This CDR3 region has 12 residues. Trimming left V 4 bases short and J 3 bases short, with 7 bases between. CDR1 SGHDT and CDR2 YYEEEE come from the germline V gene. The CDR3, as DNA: TGTGCCAGCAGCCCCGGCGACACTGAAGCTTTCTTT. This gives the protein CASSPGDTEAFF.